This TCR beta chain was captured in a study of shared clonotypes between healthy human individuals (dated by TCRdb to 2019 to 2021). For the study in its entirety: The cohort comprised a couple of women and a few men aged 18 to 49 years. Per donor, three plates each were used for CD4 naive and CD4 memory, two for CD8 naive, and one for CD8 memory. To estimate repertoire size and how much clonotype sharing occurs between individuals, the study deeply sequenced the blood TCR repertoires of five healthy adults. Libraries were prepared and TCR repertoires were sequenced by different laboratories using diverse techniques, in order to increase sequencing depth and limit assay-specific biases. Between about 0.8 and 9 billion PBMCs per donor were obtained by leukapheresis.

From its cysteine to its phenylalanine, the CDR3 spans 13 amino acids. CDR3 DNA is the only sequence kept; it has 39 bases, read in frame from the first base. CDR1 and CDR2 (SEHNR, FQNEAQ) derive from the germline V gene (reference sequence). Comments on this clone: Its antigen is not yet known. One end of the junction fails to match germline, which may point to a read error.

TCR CDR3 regions were amplified from genomic DNA by multiplex PCR using the deep immunoSEQ assay. For each cell subset, the extracted genomic DNA was distributed evenly across all wells of several immunoSEQ 96-well plates, and each plate served as one replicate. Each replicate PCR for sorted subsets received 200 ng genomic DNA, equal to roughly 30,000 T cell genomes. The purified libraries were quantified using a Qubit 3.0 fluorometer, sized with a Bioanalyzer 2100, and then quantified again using the KAPA Library Quantification kit. Each immunoSEQ 96-well plate was sequenced on its own single-read 150-cycle Illumina NextSeq 550 flow cell. On the study's bioinformatics: The immunoSEQ output contained only junctional sequences without quality scores, so filtering could not match that applied to full-length reads. To assign V/J genes and CDR3, sequences were annotated using PyIR, a Python wrapper for IgBLAST v1.9, with IMGT germline references. Reads were filtered out if the reads had weak V/J assignments (E-value above 1e-6), no CDR3, stop codons, out-of-frame junctions, or ambiguous translated residues. A V3J clonotype was defined by an identical inferred V gene, J gene, and CDR3 amino acid sequence. Percentage overlap between repertoires was calculated by dividing the number of shared unique clonotypes by the size of the smaller repertoire. RTK rarefaction, the Chao1 estimator, and Recon v2.1 estimates of unobserved clonotypes were used to assess repertoire richness. Generation probabilities were computed with OLGA for all TCRbeta clonotypes obtained by the gDNA method from several donors. TCRdb's version of the immuneACCESS table is confined to in-frame rearrangements and falls short of the full clone set. An unresolved V gene accounts for under half of the shortfall where checked; the remainder is of unknown origin. The DNA gave D and trimming, while V, J and clone size come from that table. A total of about 1.5 million clones appear in this sample, 98% of them only once. The ten largest make up roughly 0.45% of the sample.

The donors were healthy, HIV-negative adults with no recently reported acute infections or vaccinations. Every donor was a Caucasian adult living in Nashville, Tennessee, USA. CD4+ T cells were enriched through magnetic negative selection, after which naive cells were positively selected on CD45RA and the remaining negative fraction served as the memory subset. Blood was collected by leukapheresis, and PBMCs were isolated by Ficoll-Histopaque density gradient centrifugation and then cryopreserved in liquid nitrogen vapor phase. Purity and quantity of every magnetically sorted T cell population were checked by analytical flow cytometry. Each sorted fraction had its genomic DNA isolated and then quantified by UV absorbance on a Nanodrop 2000c. The research as a whole found: Across a handful of donors, about 4.5% of naive CD4, approximately 3.5% of naive CD8, about 2.3% of memory CD4, and approximately 0.42% of memory CD8 clonotypes were shared. Because the study included a small number of donors, the genetic and exposure-history diversity represented was limited. Incomplete sequencing was indicated by rarefaction of sorted-subset datasets, despite the large sequencing depth. Compared with non-shared clonotypes, clonotypes shared by all four sorted-subset donors had higher generation probabilities. Only blood was sampled, and tissue TCR repertoires likely differ from those in blood. Larger estimated clonotype richness was generally found for naive subsets than for memory subsets. Pairwise subsampling led to the expectation that sequencing depth would affect the degree of clonotype sharing among donors.

The sequencing sample was made of naive CD4+ T cells sorted from blood. This sample's cell subset or site label indicates: CD45RA+ positively selected. This TCR was sampled from a man aged 25 to 40 in good health. The receptor chain draws on TRBV7-9 and TRBJ2-7; TRBD2 is perhaps the D gene, given 6 matching bases. The CDR3 here reads CASNPRDSSEQYF. In nucleotides, the sequence is TGTGCCAGTAACCCTAGGGACTCCTCCGAGCAGTACTTC.